The clone carrying this T cell receptor (beta chain) was seen a handful of times. This entry belongs to a study of blood T cells in healthy people across ages. Germline V gene lookup returns CDR1 DFQATT and CDR2 SNEGSKA (reference sequence). The CDR3 contains 14 residues. V was shortened by 0 bases and J by 2 bases, with 10 bases between the two germline ends. For the second PCR, which ran for roughly 6 to 11 cycles, a sample-barcoded 5' primer and a J-beta primer mix were used. TCRdb reanalysed the 5' RACE reads using MiXCR and keeps one entry per CDR3 protein. The sample lists approximately 780,000 distinct CDR3 sequences, 20% to 30% occurring once. These records were also assigned to another study, of T cells of mothers and their children.

The genes are TRBV20-1 and TRBJ2-5, with D possibly being TRBD2 (6 bases). Source material: blood. The TCR sequence derives from a boy between 10 and 17 years old in good health. DNA of the CDR3: TGCAGTGCTAGAGATCGGACTACTCAAGAGACCCAGTACTTC. It encodes CSARDRTTQETQYF.